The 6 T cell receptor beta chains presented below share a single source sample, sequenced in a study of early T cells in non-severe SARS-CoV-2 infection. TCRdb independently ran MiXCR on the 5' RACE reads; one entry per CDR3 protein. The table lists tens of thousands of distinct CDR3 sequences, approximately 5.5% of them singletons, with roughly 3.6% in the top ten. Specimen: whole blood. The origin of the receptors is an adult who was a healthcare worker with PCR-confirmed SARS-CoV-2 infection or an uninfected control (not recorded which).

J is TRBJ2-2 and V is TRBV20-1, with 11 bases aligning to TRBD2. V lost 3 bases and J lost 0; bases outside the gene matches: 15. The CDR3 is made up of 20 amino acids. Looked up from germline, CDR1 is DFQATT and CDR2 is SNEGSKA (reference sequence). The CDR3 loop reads CSASPISGLAEVSNTGELFF. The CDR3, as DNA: TGCAGTGCTAGCCCCATCTCGGGACTAGCGGAGGTCTCGAACACCGGGGAGCTGTTTTTT.

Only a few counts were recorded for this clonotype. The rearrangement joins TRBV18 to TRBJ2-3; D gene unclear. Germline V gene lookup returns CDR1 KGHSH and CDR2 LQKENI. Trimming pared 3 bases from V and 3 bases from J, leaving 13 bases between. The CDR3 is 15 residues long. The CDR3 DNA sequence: TGTGCCAGCTCACCCCCCCTTGGCGCTACAGATACGCAGTATTTT. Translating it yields CASSPPLGATDTQYF. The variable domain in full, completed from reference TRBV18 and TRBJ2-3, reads NAGVMQNPRHLVRRRGQEARLRCSPMKGHSHVYWYRQLPEEGLKFMVYLQKENIIDESGMPKERFSAEFPKEGPSILRIQQVVRGDSAAYFCASSPPLGATDTQYFGPGTRLTVL.

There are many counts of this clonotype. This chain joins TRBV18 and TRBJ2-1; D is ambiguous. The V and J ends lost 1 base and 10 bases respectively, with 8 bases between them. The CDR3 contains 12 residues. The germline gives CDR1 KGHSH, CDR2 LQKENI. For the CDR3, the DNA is TGTGCCAGCTCACCACTTCTCGAGGAGCAGTTCTTC. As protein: CASSPLLEEQFF.

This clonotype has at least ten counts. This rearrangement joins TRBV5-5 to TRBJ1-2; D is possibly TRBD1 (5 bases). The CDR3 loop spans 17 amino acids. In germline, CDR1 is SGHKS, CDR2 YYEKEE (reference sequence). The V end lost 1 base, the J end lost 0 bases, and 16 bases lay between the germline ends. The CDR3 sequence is CASSLRIGTLANYGYTF. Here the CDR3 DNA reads TGTGCCAGCAGCTTGAGAATCGGGACCCTAGCTAACTATGGCTACACCTTC.

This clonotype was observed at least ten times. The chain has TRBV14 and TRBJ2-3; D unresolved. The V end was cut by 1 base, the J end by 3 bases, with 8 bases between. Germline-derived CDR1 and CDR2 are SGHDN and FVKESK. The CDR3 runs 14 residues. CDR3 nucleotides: TGTGCCAGCAGCCAAGGGCTGACGACAGATACGCAGTATTTT. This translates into CASSQGLTTDTQYF.

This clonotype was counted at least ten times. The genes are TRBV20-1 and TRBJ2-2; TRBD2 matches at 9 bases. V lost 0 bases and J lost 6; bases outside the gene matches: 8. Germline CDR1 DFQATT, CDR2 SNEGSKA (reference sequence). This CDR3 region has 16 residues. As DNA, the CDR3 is TGCAGTGCTAGAGATCTGATAGCGGGAGTACCCGGGGAGCTGTTTTTT. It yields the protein CSARDLIAGVPGELFF.